This T cell receptor beta chain was sequenced during a study of T cell repertoires in ileal Crohn's disease. Study-wide background: At postoperative colonoscopy, neoterminal ileum biopsies were taken as M6. General study findings and limits: The median delay to postoperative endoscopy was approximately 6.4 months.

Clones were sequenced by immunoSEQ multiplex PCR, and TCRdb holds only the in-frame ones, with some missing. The data contain some 11,000 clones, approximately 77% of them singletons. Regarding time point: neoterminal ileum biopsy at postoperative endoscopy, about 6 months after surgery. Adults with ileal or ileocolonic Crohn's disease and an indication for resection were eligible. To note about this clone: What it binds is unknown.

Germline V CDR1 and CDR2: GTSNPN, SVGIG (reference sequence). CDR3 size: 13 residues. V lost 1 base, J lost 8 bases, and 11 bases lay in between. The TCR originated in an adult with Crohn's disease. V gene TRBV30 combines with J gene TRBJ1-4; D remains ambiguous. The sample consisted of ileal tissue. CDR3 in amino acids: CAWSERAAEKLFF. The DNA of the CDR3 is TGTGCCTGGAGTGAGAGGGCAGCCGAAAAACTGTTTTTT.